The clone carrying this TCR beta chain has at least ten counts. Its antigen is not known. This entry belongs to a study of T cells in Graves' hyperthyroidism and ophthalmopathy. Amplification of TCR beta CDR3 regions used RNA as the template. A set of HTBI primers served as the primers for a first-round RT-PCR of the TCR CDR3. TCRdb reprocessed the multiplex PCR reads via MiXCR and lists one record per CDR3 protein. The table lists under 800,000 distinct CDR3 sequences, around 15% of them singletons, with roughly 10% in the top ten. The CDR3 totals 16 residues. Trimming shortened V by 0 bases and J by 0 bases, and 13 bases separated the two germline ends. Germline V gene lookup returns CDR1 GTSNPN and CDR2 SVGIG (reference sequence). Study results and caveats: Model output signaled ophthalmopathy a median approximately 6.2 months ahead of onset. A model built on 13 V-J features separated ophthalmopathy from stable hyperthyroidism.

The V gene is TRBV30, the J gene TRBJ2-3; D may be TRBD1 or TRBD2 (5 bases each). Sequences were obtained from blood. This clonotype was obtained from a woman between 18 and 30 years old with Graves' hyperthyroidism. CDR3 in amino acids: CAWSVLGGVSTDTQYF. CDR3 DNA: TGTGCCTGGAGTGTACTTGGGGGAGTTAGCACAGATACGCAGTATTTT.